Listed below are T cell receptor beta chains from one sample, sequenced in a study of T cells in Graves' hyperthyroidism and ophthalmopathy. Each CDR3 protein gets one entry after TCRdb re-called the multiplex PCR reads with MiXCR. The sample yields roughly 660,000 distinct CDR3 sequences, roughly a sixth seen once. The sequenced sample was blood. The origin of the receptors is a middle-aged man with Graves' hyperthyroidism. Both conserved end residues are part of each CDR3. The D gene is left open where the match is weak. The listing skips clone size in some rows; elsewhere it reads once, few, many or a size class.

TGTGCCAGCAACCCCGGGACTTTAGTTGCGCCCCTCCACTTT CASNPGTLVAPLHF TRBV5-5 NA NA TRBJ1-6
TGTGCCAGCAATAGGGAGCCTATTATAGGTAGCAATCAGCCCCAGCATTTT CASNREPIIGSNQPQHF TRBV28 many NA TRBJ1-5
TGTGCCAGCACTCGGACGGGAAGGGTTAGGGAAAAACTGTTTTTT CASTRTGRVREKLFF TRBV13 NA NA TRBJ1-4
TGTGCCAGCAGTGTCGTAAGCGGTCTCCAAGAGACCCAGTACTTC CASSVVSGLQETQYF TRBV2 many NA TRBJ2-5
TGTGCCAGCATGGGACAGACTAATCAGCCCCAGCATTTT CASMGQTNQPQHF TRBV2 many TRBD1 TRBJ1-5
TGTGCCAGCAGTTGGCAGAGAGGCAATCAGCCCCAGCATTTT CASSWQRGNQPQHF TRBV12-3/TRBV12-4 NA NA TRBJ1-5
TGTGCCAGCAGTTTAATCCAGGTTAATGAAAAACTGTTTTTT CASSLIQVNEKLFF TRBV28 NA NA TRBJ1-4
TGCAGCGTTGAAGATAGCACAGCCTACGAGCAGTACTTC CSVEDSTAYEQYF TRBV29-1 NA NA TRBJ2-7
TGTGCCACCAGTGATCGTGCTAGCGGGTTCTTAAACAATGAGCAGTTCTTC CATSDRASGFLNNEQFF TRBV24-1 NA TRBD2 TRBJ2-1
TGCGCCAGCAGTGATCTAGCGGGGGGCTTTATGAACACCGGGGAGCTGTTTTTT CASSDLAGGFMNTGELFF TRBV10-2 few TRBD2 TRBJ2-2
TGTGCCAGCAGCCCTGGGACTAGCGGGAGCCCCATTTACGAGCAGTACTTC CASSPGTSGSPIYEQYF TRBV12-3/TRBV12-4 NA TRBD2 TRBJ2-7
TGTGCCAGCAGTGAGGACAGGGGGCATGGCTACACCTTC CASSEDRGHGYTF TRBV12-3/TRBV12-4 many TRBD1 TRBJ1-2
TGTGCCAGCAGAAGGGGTGGGGCTGAGCAGTTCTTC CASRRGGAEQFF TRBV6-2/TRBV6-3 NA NA TRBJ2-1
TGTGCCAGCAGTTACTCGAACGGTGTAAGCGGGACGAACACTGAAGCTTTCTTT CASSYSNGVSGTNTEAFF TRBV6-6 few NA TRBJ1-1
TGTGCCAGCAGTTTCCGGGAGTGGGGAGATACGCAGTATTTT CASSFREWGDTQYF TRBV27 few NA TRBJ2-3
TGTGCCAGCAGCACCCTTAGGCTAGCGGGAGTCGGCACAGATACGCAGTATTTT CASSTLRLAGVGTDTQYF TRBV7-2 NA TRBD2 TRBJ2-3
TGTGCCAGCGGGGGACAGGTCTACGAGCAGTACTTC CASGGQVYEQYF TRBV6-1 few TRBD1 TRBJ2-7
TGCGCCAGCAGCCCACGGGGGGAGGGCGGAACCGGGGAGCTGTTTTTT CASSPRGEGGTGELFF TRBV11-1 NA TRBD2 TRBJ2-2
TGTGCCAGCGGACAGGGCGAACAGCCCCAGCATTTT CASGQGEQPQHF TRBV2 NA TRBD1 TRBJ1-5
TGTGCCAGTCGGACAGGGGGCAGTGAGCAGTTCTTC CASRTGGSEQFF TRBV25-1 NA TRBD1 TRBJ2-1
TGTGCCAGTAGCAGCACAAGGGGTCAGCCCCAGCATTTT CASSSTRGQPQHF TRBV19 few NA TRBJ1-5
TGTGCCAGCAGCTCAATTGGACTGGGAGAGACCCAGTACTTC CASSSIGLGETQYF TRBV6-2/TRBV6-3 many NA TRBJ2-5
TGTGCCACCAGCGGGAGGGAGCGGGAGATCAATGAGCAGTTCTTC CATSGREREINEQFF TRBV15 many TRBD2 TRBJ2-1
TGTGCCAGCAAATCCTCGGCAGGGGCCAGCACTGAAGCTTTCTTT CASKSSAGASTEAFF TRBV2 few NA TRBJ1-1
TGTGCCAGCTCACCTGCTACGGATGAAAAACTGTTTTTT CASSPATDEKLFF TRBV18 NA NA TRBJ1-4